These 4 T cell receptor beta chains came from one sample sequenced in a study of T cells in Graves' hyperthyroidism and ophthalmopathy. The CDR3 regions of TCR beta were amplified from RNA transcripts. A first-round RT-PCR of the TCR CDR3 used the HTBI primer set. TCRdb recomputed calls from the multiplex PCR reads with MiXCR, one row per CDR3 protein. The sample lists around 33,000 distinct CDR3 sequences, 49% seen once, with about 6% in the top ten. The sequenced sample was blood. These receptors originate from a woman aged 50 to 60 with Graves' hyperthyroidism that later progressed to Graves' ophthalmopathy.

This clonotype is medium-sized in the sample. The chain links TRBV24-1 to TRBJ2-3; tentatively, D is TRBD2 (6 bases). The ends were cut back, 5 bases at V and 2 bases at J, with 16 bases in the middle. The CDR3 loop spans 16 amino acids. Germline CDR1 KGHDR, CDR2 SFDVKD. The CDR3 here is CATSVGLADITDTQYF. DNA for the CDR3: TGTGCCACCAGTGTTGGATTAGCGGATATCACAGATACGCAGTATTTT.

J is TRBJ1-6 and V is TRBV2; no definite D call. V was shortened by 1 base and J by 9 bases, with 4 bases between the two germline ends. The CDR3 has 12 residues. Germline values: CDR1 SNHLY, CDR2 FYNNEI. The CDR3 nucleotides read TGTGCCAGCAGTGAAGAGGGTTCACCCCTCCACTTT. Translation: CASSEEGSPLHF.

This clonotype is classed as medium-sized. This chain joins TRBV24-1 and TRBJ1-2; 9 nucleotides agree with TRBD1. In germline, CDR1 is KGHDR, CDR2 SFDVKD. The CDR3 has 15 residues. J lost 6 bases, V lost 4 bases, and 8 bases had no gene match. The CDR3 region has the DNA TGTGCCACCAGTGACCCGGGACAGGGAAGAAATGGCTACACCTTC. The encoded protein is CATSDPGQGRNGYTF.

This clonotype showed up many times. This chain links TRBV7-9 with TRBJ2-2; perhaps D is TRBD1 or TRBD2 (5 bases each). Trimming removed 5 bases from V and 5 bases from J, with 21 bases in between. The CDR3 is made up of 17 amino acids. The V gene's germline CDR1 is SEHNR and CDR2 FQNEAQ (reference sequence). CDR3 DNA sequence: TGTGCCAGCAGCAGCACCGTTTCCGGGACGGGGACCGGGGAGCTGTTTTTT. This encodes CASSSTVSGTGTGELFF.